The sequence of this T cell receptor (beta chain) was determined in a study of cytomegalovirus exposure and HLA in healthy donors. A remark on this clone: Its antigen is currently unknown.

General observations from the study: The authors reported that TCR beta sequences could predict HLA-A and HLA-B alleles. These predictions were accurate for most subjects in the first cohort.

PCR primers comprised 60 Vbeta and 13 Jbeta primers. Original processing notes: Later work found 80 million or so unique TCR beta chains, with 9.5 million to 14 million shared. Profiled with immunoSEQ multiplex PCR; TCRdb holds only in-frame clones, not every one. That table supplies the V and J calls and clone size; D and trimming were determined from the DNA. The sample includes approximately 140,000 clones, about 73% of them seen just once. The CDR3 loop spans 13 amino acids. With V trimmed by 3 bases and J by 9 bases, 4 bases remained unmatched. Germline V lookup: CDR1 LGHNA, CDR2 YSLEER. Source material: PBMCs. The sequence was obtained from a human donor in good health. The chain links TRBV4-3 to TRBJ1-5, with 8 bases matching TRBD1. The CDR3 nucleotides are TGCGCCAGCAGCCAGGTTACAGGGGGGCCCCAGCATTTT. Its translation: CASSQVTGGPQHF.